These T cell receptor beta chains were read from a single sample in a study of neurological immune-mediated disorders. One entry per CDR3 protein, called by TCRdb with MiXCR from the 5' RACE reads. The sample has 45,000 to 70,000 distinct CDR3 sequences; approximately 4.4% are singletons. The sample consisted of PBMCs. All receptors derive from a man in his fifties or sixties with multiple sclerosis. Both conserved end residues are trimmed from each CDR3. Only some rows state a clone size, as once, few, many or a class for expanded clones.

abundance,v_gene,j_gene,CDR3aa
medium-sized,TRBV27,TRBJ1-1,ASKQGSTEAF
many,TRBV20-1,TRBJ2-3,SARSPRWRESTDTQY
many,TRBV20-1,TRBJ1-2,SAGKTGGADGYT
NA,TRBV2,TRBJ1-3,ASRGTPPGNTIY
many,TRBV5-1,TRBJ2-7,ASSSGLAGDYEQY
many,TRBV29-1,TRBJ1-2,SVEAGQAIVNYGYT
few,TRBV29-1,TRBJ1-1,SVGGGMAF
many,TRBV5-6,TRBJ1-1,ASSTGGPNTEAF
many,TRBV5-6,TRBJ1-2,ASSPDRVGYGYT
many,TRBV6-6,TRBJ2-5,ASSPLAGGPGETQY
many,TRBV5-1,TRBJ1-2,ASSLERNYGYT
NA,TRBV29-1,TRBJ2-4,SVIGLAKNIQY